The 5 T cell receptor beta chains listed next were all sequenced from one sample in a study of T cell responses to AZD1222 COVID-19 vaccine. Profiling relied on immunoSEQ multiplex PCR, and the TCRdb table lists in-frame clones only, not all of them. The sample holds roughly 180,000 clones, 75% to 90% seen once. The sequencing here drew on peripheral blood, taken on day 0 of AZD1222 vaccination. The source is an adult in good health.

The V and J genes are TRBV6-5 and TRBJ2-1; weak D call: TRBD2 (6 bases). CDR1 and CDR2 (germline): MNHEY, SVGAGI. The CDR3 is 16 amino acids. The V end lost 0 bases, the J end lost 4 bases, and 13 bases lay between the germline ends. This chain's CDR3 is CASSYSTGEKYNEQFF. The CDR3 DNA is TGTGCCAGCAGTTACTCTACGGGGGAGAAGTACAATGAGCAGTTCTTC.

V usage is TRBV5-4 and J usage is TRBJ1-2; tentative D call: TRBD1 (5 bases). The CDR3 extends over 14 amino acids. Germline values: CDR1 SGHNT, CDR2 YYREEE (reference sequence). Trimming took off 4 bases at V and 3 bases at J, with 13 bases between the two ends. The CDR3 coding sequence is TGTGCCAGCAGCCCAGGGAGTCGAGACTATGGCTACACCTTC. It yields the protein CASSPGSRDYGYTF.

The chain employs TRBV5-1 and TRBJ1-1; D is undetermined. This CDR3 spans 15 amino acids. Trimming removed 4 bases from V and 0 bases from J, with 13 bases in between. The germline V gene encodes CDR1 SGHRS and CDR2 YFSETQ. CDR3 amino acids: CASSPPDGLNTEAFF. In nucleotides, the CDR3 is TGCGCCAGCAGCCCTCCCGATGGACTGAACACTGAAGCTTTCTTT.

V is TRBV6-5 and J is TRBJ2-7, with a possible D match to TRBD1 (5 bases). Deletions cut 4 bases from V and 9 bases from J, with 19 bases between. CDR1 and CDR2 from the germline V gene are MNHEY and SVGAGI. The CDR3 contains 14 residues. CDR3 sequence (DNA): TGTGCCAGCAGTTTTTTAGCCCAGGGAAGATGGCAGTACTTC. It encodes CASSFLAQGRWQYF.

CDR3 bases: TGTGCCAGCAGCTACTCGGGACAGGGGGCTTCCCGGGGCGAGCAGTACTTC. It translates to CASSYSGQGASRGEQYF. The rearrangement links TRBV7-8 to TRBJ2-7, with 12 positions matching TRBD1. Germline trimming cut 4 bases from V and 6 bases from J; bases unmatched to any gene: 13. The CDR3 extends over 17 amino acids. Germline V gives CDR1 SGHVS, CDR2 FQNEAQ.